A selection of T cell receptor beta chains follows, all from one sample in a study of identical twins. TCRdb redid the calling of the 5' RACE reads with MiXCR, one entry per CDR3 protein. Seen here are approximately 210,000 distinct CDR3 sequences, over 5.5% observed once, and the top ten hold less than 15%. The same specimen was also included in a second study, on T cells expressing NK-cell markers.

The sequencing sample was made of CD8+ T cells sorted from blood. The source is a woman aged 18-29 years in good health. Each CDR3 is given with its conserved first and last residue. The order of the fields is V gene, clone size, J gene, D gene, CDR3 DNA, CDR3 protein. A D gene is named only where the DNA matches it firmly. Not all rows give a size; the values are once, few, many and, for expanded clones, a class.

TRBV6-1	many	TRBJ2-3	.	TGTGCCAGCAGTCCCAGGGTGGGGGATACGCAGTATTTT	CASSPRVGDTQYF
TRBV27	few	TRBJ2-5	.	TGTGCCAGCAGTTTATTAGCCCCGTCAGGGACGGAGACCCAGTACTTC	CASSLLAPSGTETQYF
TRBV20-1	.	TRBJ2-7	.	TGCAGTGCTAGAGATGCGGGGACGGACTACGAGCAGTACTTC	CSARDAGTDYEQYF
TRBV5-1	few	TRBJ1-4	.	TGCGCCAGCAGCCCCGGACAGCCCACCTTCCTCGGGGAAAAACTGTTTTTT	CASSPGQPTFLGEKLFF
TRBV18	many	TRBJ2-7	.	TGTGCCAGCTCACCACAGGGAGTGACCTACGAGCAGTACTTC	CASSPQGVTYEQYF
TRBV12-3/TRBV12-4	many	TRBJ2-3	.	TGTGCCAGCAGTTTAGTTTCTTGGGGGGATACGCAGTATTTT	CASSLVSWGDTQYF
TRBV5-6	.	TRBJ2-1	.	TGTGCCAGCAGCGCCGAGTACAATGAGCAGTTCTTC	CASSAEYNEQFF
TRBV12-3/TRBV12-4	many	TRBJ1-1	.	TGTGCCAGCTCGAGGGAGAACACTGAAGCTTTCTTT	CASSRENTEAFF
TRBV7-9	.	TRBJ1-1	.	TGTGCCAGCAGCACTACCCCTGACAGGCAGCCCGGAGCTTTCTTT	CASSTTPDRQPGAFF
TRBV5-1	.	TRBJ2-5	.	TGCGCCAGCAGCCCCGGTTGGGGAGGGACCCAGTACTTC	CASSPGWGGTQYF